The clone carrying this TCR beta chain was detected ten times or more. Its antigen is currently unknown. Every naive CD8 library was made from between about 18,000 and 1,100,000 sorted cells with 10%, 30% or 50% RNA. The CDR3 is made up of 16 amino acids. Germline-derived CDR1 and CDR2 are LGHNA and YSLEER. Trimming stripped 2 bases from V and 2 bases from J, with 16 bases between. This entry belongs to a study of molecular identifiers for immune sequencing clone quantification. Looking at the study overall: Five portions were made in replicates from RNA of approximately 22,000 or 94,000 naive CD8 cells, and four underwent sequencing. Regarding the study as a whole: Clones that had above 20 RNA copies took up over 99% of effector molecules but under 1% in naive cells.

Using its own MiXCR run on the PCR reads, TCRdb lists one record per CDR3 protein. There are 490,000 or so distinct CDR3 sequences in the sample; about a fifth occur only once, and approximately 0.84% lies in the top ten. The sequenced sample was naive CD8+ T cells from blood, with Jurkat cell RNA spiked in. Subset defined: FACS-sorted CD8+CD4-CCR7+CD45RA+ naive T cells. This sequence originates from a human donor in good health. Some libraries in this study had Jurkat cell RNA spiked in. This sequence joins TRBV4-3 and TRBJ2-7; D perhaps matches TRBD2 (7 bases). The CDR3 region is CASSQWGLADTYEQYF. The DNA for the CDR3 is TGCGCCAGCAGCCAATGGGGGCTAGCGGACACCTACGAGCAGTACTTC.